The 6 T cell receptor beta chains reported below all come from one sample, sequenced in a study of blood T cell repertoires in COVID-19 (TCRdb year 2020). Libraries were prepared through the immunoSEQ multiplex PCR assay. The table was pulled from immuneACCESS by TCRdb, which kept in-frame rearrangements only. Such tables lose some clones; where checked, under half of the loss comes from unresolved V genes, and the rest has no known cause. This sample is represented by some 200,000 clones; around 80% of them were singletons. The ten biggest clones cover 10% of the sample. What was sequenced was peripheral blood. All receptors come from a woman of 80 years or more with acute or convalescent COVID-19.

This clone was observed a handful of times. The V and J genes are TRBV11-3 and TRBJ2-5; tentative D call: TRBD1 (6 bases). Trimming removed 6 bases at V and 4 bases at J, with 15 bases between. Germline-derived CDR1 and CDR2 are SGHNT and YENEEA. The CDR3 has 14 amino acids. CDR3 bases: TGTGCCAGCAGACACAGGGTCCAGGGAGAGACCCAGTACTTC. Its protein is CASRHRVQGETQYF.

V is TRBV9 and J is TRBJ2-7; 9 bases are shared with TRBD1. This CDR3 contains 16 residues. Looked up from germline, CDR1 is SGDLS and CDR2 is YYNGEE. The V and J ends lost 4 bases and 5 bases, in that order; junction bases with no gene match: 13. The CDR3 sequence: CASSPLPGQGPHEQYF. CDR3 nucleotides: TGTGCCAGCAGCCCCCTCCCGGGACAGGGTCCCCACGAGCAGTACTTC.

This chain uses TRBV7-3 with TRBJ2-5, with D tentatively TRBD2 (5 bases). Between the trimmed V and J ends, which lost 5 bases and 5 bases, there was a span of 12 bases. Germline CDR1 is SGHTA and CDR2 is FQGTGA. The CDR3 is made up of 13 amino acids. As DNA, the CDR3 is TGTGCCAGCAGCGCCGGGGTGGGGGAGACCCAGTACTTC. This codes for CASSAGVGETQYF.

This chain links TRBV12-5 with TRBJ1-2; unclear D gene. CDR1 and CDR2 from the germline V gene are LGHNT and FRNRAP. The ends were cut back, 6 bases at V and 5 bases at J, with 16 bases in the middle. The CDR3 contains 14 residues. Here the CDR3 reads CASGPSQTEYGYTF. DNA of the CDR3: TGTGCTAGTGGGCCGTCCCAGACTGAGTATGGCTACACCTTC.

The V gene is TRBV14, the J gene TRBJ2-3; D gene uncertain. Germline V gives CDR1 SGHDN, CDR2 FVKESK. There are 13 residues in the CDR3. Between the trimmed V and J ends, which lost 2 bases and 0 bases, there was a span of 3 bases. The chain's CDR3 is CASSQTSTDTQYF. In nucleotides, the CDR3 is TGTGCCAGCAGCCAAACTAGCACAGATACGCAGTATTTT.

This chain connects TRBV6-2 or TRBV6-3 to TRBJ1-5, with a weak D call TRBD1 (6 bases). Germline CDR1 is MNHEY and CDR2 is SVGEGT. This CDR3 contains 16 residues. The V end lost 2 bases, the J end lost 3 bases, and 14 bases lay between the germline ends. CDR3: CASSYGLTGVNQPQHF. CDR3 in DNA: TGTGCCAGCAGTTACGGTTTGACAGGAGTCAATCAGCCCCAGCATTTT.